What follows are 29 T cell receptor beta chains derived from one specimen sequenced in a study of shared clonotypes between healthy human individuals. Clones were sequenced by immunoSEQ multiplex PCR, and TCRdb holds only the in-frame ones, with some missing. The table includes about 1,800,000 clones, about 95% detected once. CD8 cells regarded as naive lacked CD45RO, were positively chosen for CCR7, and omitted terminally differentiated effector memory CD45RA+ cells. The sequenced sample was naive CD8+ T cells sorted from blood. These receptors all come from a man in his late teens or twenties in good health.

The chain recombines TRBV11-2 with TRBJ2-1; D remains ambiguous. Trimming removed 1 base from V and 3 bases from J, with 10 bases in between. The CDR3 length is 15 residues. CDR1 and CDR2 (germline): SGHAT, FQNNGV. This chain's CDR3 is CASSLVGSNYNEQFF. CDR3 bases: TGTGCCAGCAGCTTAGTAGGCAGCAACTACAATGAGCAGTTCTTC. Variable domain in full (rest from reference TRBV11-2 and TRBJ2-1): EAGVAQSPRYKIIEKRQSVAFWCNPISGHATLYWYQQILGQGPKLLIQFQNNGVVDDSQLPKDRFSAERLKGVDSTLKIQPAKLEDSAVYLCASSLVGSNYNEQFFGPGTRLTVL.

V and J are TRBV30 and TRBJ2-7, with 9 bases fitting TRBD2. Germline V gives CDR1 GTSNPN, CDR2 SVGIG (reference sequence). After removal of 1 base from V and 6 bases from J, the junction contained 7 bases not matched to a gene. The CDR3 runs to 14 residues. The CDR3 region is CAWSEREVIGEQYF. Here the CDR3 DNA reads TGTGCCTGGAGTGAGCGGGAGGTGATAGGCGAGCAGTACTTC.

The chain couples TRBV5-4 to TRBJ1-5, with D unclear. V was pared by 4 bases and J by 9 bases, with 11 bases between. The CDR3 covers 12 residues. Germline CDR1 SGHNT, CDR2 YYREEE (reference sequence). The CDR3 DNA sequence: TGTGCCAGCAGCCTCGATTATGGGCCCCAGCATTTT. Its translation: CASSLDYGPQHF.

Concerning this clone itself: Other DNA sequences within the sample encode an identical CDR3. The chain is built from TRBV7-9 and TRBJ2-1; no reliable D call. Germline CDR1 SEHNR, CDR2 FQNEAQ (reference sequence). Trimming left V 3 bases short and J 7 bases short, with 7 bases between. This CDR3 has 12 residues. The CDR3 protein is CASSFLGNEQFF. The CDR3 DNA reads TGTGCCAGCAGCTTTTTGGGGAATGAGCAGTTCTTC. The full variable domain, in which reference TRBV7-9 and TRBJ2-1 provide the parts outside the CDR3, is DTGVSQNPRHKITKRGQNVTFRCDPISEHNRLYWYRQTLGQGPEFLTYFQNEAQLEKSRLLSDRFSAERPKGSFSTLEIQRTEQGDSAMYLCASSFLGNEQFFGPGTRLTVL.

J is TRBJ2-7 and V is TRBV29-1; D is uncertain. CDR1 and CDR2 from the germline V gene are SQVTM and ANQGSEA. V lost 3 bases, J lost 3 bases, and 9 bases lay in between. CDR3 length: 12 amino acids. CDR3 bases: TGCAGCGTTGAGTCCAACTTCTACGAGCAGTACTTC. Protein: CSVESNFYEQYF.

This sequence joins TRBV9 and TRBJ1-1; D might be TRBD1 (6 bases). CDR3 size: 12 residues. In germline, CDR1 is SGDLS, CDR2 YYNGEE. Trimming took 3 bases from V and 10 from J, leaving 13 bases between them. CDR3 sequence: CASSAIGGTAFF. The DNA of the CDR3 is TGTGCCAGCAGCGCCATTGGGGGCACAGCTTTCTTT.

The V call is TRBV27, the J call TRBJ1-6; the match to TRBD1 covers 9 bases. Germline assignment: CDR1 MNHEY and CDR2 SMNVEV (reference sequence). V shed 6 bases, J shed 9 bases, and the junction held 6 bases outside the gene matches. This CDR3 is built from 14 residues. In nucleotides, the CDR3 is TGTGCCAGCAGCCCGGGACAGGGAATTTCACCCCTCCACTTT. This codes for CASSPGQGISPLHF.

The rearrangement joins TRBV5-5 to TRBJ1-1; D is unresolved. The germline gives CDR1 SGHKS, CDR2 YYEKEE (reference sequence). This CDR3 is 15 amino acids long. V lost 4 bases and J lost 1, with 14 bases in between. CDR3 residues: CASSQYQAANTEAFF. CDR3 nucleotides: TGTGCCAGCAGCCAATACCAGGCGGCGAACACTGAAGCTTTCTTT. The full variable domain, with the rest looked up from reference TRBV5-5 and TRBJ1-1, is DAGVTQSPTHLIKTRGQQVTLRCSPISGHKSVSWYQQVLGQGPQFIFQYYEKEERGRGNFPDRFSARQFPNYSSELNVNALLLGDSALYLCASSQYQAANTEAFFGQGTRLTVV.

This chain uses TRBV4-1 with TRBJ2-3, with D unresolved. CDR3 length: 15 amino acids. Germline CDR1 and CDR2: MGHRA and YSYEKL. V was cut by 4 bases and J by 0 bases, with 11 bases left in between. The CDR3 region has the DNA TGCGCCAGCAGCCTAAGAAGGGCGAGCACAGATACGCAGTATTTT. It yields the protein CASSLRRASTDTQYF.

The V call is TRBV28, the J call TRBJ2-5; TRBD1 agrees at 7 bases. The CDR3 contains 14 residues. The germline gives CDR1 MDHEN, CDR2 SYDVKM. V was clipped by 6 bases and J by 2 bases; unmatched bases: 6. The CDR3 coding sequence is TGTGCCAGCAGCGACAGGGAAACACAAGAGACCCAGTACTTC. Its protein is CASSDRETQETQYF.

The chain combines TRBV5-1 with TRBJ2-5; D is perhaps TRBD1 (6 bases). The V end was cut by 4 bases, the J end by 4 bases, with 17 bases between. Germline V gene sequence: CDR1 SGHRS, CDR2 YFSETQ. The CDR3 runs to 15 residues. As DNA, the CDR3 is TGCGCCAGCAGCCCACAGGGTCAAACCCCAGAGACCCAGTACTTC. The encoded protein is CASSPQGQTPETQYF.

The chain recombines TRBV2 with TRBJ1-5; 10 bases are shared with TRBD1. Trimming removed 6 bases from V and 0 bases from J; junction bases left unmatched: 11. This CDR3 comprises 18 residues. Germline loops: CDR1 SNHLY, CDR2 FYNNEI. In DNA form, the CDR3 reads TGTGCCAGCAGCGCCGAGCGGGACAGGGGTGATAGCAATCAGCCCCAGCATTTT. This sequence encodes CASSAERDRGDSNQPQHF.

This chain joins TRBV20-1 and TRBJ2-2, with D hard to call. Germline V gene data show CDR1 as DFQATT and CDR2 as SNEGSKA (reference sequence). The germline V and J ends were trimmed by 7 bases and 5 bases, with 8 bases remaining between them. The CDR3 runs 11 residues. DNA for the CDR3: TGCAGTGGGATGTGGACCGGGGAGCTGTTTTTT. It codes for CSGMWTGELFF.

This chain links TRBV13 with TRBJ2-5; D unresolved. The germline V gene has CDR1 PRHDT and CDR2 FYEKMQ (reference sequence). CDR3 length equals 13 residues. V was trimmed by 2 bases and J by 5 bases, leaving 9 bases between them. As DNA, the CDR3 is TGTGCCAGCAGCTTATATCCGGAGGAGACCCAGTACTTC. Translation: CASSLYPEETQYF.

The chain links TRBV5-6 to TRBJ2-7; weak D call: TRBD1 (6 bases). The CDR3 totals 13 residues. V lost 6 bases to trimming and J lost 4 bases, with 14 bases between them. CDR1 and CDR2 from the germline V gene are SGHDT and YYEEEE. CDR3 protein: CASTADSSYEQYF. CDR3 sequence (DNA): TGTGCCAGCACGGCGGACAGTTCTTACGAGCAGTACTTC.

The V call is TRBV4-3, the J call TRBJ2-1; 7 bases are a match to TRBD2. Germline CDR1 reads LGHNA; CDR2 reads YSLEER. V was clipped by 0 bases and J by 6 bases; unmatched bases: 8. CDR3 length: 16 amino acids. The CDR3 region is CASSQDGAGESNEQFF. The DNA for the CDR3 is TGCGCCAGCAGCCAAGACGGGGCGGGAGAGTCCAATGAGCAGTTCTTC.

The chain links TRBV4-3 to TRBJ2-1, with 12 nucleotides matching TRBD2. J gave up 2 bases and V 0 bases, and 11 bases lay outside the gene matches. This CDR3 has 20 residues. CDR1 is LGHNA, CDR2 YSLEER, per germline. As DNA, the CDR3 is TGCGCCAGCAGCCAAGATCCTAGCGGGAGGGGAACGGATACCTACAATGAGCAGTTCTTC. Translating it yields CASSQDPSGRGTDTYNEQFF.

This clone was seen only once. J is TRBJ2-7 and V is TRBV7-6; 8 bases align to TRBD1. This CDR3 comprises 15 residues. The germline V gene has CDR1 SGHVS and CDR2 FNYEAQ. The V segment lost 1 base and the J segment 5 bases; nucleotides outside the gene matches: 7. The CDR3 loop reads CASSLEGTGNDEQYF. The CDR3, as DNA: TGTGCCAGCAGCTTAGAAGGGACAGGTAACGACGAGCAGTACTTC.

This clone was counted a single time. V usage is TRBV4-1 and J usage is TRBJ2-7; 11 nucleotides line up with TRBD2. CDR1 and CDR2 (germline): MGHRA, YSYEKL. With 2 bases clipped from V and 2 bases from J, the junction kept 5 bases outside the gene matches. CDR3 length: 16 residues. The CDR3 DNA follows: TGCGCCAGCAGCCAAAGTACTAGCGGGGGACCCTACGAGCAGTACTTC. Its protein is CASSQSTSGGPYEQYF.

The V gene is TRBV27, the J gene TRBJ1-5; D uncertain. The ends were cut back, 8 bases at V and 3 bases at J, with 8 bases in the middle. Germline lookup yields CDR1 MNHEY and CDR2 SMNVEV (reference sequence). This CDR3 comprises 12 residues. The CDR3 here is CASGNINQPQHF. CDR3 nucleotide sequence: TGTGCCAGCGGTAACATCAATCAGCCCCAGCATTTT.

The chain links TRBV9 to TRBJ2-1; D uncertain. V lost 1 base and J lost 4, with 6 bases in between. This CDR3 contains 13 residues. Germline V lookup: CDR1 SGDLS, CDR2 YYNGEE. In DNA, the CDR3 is TGTGCCAGCAGCGTAAAACAGTACAATGAGCAGTTCTTC. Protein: CASSVKQYNEQFF.

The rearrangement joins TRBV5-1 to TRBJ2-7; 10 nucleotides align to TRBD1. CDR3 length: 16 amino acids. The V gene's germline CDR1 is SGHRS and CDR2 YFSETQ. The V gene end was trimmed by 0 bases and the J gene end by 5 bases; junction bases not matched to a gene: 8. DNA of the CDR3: TGCGCCAGCAGCTTGGCTTTCCGGGACAGGGGTGACGAGCAGTACTTC. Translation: CASSLAFRDRGDEQYF.

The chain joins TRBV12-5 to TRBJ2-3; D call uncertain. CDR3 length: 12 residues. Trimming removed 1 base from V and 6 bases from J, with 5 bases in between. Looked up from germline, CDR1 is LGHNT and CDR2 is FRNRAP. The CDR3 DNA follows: TGTGCTAGTGGTTTGGGCCGGGATACGCAGTATTTT. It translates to CASGLGRDTQYF. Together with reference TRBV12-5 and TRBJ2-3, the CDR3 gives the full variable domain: DARVTQTPRHKVTEMGQEVTMRCQPILGHNTVFWYRQTMMQGLELLAYFRNRAPLDDSGMPKDRFSAEMPDATLATLKIQPSEPRDSAVYFCASGLGRDTQYFGPGTRLTVL.

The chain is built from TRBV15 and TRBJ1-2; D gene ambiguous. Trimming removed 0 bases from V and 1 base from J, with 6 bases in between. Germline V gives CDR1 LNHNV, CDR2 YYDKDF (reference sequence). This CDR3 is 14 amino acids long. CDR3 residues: CATSRDNSNYGYTF. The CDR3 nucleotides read TGTGCCACCAGCAGAGATAACAGTAACTATGGCTACACCTTC.

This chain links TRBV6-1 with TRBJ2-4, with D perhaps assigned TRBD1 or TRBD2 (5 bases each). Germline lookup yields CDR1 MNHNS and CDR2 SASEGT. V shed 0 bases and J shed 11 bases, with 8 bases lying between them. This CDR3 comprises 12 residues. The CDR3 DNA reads TGTGCCAGCAGTGAAGCGCTGGGGGTTCAGTACTTC. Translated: CASSEALGVQYF.

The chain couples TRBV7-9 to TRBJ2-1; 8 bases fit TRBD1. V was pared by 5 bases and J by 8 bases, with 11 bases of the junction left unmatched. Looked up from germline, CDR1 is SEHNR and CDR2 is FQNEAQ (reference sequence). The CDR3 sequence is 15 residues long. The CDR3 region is CASSRQGIGVHEQFF. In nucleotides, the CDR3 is TGTGCCAGCAGCAGACAGGGGATTGGAGTCCATGAGCAGTTCTTC.

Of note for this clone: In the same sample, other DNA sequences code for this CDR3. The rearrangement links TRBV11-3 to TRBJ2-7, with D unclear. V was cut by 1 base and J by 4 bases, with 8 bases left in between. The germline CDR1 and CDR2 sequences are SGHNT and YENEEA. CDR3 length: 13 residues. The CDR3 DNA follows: TGTGCCAGCAGCTTAGGGGTCGGGTACGAGCAGTACTTC. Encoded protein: CASSLGVGYEQYF.

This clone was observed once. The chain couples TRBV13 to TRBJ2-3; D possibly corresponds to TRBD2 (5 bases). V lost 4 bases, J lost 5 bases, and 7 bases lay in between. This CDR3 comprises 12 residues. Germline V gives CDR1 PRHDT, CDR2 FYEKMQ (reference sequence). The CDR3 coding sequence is TGTGCCAGCAGCTCTCGGGGAGATACGCAGTATTTT. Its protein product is CASSSRGDTQYF.

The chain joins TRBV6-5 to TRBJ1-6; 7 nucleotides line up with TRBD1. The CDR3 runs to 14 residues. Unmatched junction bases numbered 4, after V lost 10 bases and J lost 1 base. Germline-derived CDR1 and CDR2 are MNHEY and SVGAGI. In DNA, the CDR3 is TGTGCCACCCAGGGGGGGTCCTATAATTCACCCCTCCACTTT. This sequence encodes CATQGGSYNSPLHF.